This note documents a single T cell receptor beta chain sequence. These data belong to a study of blood T cells in healthy people across ages. Together with a sample-barcoded 5' primer, a J-beta primer mix was included in a second PCR lasting about 7 to 12 cycles. TCRdb redid the calling of the 5' RACE reads with MiXCR, one entry per CDR3 protein. Among roughly 1.9 million distinct CDR3 sequences listed, more than 35% were seen once. V lost 3 bases and J lost 8; bases outside the gene matches: 6. This CDR3 region has 15 residues. The TCR originated in a human donor in good health. The V call is TRBV12-3 or TRBV12-4, the J call TRBJ2-1; 11 positions agree with TRBD2. Sequenced sample: blood. In DNA form, the CDR3 reads TGTGCCAGCAGTTTGGTAGCGGGGGGGCCTTATGAGCAGTTCTTC. This gives the protein CASSLVAGGPYEQFF.